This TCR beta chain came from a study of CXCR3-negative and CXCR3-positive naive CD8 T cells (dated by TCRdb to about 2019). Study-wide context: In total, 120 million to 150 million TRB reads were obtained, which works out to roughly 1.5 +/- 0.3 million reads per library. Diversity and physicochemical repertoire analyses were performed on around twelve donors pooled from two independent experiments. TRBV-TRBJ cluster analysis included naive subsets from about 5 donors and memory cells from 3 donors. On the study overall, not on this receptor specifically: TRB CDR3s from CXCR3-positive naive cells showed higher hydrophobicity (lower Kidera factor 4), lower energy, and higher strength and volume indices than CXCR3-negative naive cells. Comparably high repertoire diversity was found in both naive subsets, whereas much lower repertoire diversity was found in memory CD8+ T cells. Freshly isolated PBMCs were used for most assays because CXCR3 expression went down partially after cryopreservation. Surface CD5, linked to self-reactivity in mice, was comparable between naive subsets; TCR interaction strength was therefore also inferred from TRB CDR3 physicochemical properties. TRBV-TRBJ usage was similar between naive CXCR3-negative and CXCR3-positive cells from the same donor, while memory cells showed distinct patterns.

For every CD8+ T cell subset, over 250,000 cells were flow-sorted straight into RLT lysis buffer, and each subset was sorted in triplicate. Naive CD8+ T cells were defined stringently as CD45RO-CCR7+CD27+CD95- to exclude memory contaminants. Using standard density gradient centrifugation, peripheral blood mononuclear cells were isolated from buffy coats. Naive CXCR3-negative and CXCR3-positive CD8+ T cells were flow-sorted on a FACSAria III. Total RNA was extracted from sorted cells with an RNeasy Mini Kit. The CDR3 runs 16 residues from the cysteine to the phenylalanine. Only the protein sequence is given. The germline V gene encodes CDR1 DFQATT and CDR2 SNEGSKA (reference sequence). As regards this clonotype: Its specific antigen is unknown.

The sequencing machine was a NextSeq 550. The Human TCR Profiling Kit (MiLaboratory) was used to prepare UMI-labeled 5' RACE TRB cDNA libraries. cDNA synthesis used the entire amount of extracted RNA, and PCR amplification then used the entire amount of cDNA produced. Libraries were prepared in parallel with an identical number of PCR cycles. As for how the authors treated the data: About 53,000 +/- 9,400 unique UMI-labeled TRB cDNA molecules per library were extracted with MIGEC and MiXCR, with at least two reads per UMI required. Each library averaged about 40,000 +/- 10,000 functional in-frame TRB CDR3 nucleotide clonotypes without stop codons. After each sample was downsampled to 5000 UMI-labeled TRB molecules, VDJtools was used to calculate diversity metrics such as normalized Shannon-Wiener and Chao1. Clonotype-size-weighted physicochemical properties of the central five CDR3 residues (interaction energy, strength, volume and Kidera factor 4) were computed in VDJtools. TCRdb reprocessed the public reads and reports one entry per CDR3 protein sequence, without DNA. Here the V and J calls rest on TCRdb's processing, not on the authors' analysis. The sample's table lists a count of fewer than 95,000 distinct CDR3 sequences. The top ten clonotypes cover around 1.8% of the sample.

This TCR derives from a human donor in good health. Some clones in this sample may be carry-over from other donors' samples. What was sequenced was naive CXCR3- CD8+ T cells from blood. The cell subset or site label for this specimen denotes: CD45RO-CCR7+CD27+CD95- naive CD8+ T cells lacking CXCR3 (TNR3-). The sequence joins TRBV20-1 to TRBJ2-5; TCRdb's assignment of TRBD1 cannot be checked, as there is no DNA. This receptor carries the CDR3 CSASADWTGRGETQYF.